This T cell receptor (beta chain) was sequenced during a study of T cell responses to AZD1222 COVID-19 vaccine. The wider study: Pooled together were second doses at about 4 or about 12 weeks. Study-wide findings and caveats: Seropositive status at baseline applied to only a handful of AZD1222 recipients.

Profiling relied on immunoSEQ multiplex PCR, and the TCRdb table lists in-frame clones only, not all of them. The sample records some 31,000 clones, over 90% being singletons. A note on this clone: Its matching antigen is unknown.

This material consisted of peripheral blood, taken on day 0 of AZD1222 vaccination. This TCR was recovered from an adult in good health.

The CDR3 reads CASSYLSGGPYNDEQFF. The CDR3, as DNA: TGTGCCAGCAGTTATCTGTCGGGAGGGCCTTACAATGATGAGCAGTTCTTC. The chain employs TRBV27 and TRBJ2-1; TRBD2 agrees at 8 bases. After removal of 4 bases from V and 8 bases from J, the junction contained 16 bases not matched to a gene. The CDR3 has 17 amino acids. Germline lookup yields CDR1 MNHEY and CDR2 SMNVEV (reference sequence).